This T cell receptor beta chain was recovered during a study of Graves' ophthalmopathy and Graves' hyperthyroidism. Ophthalmopathy donors' eye disease showed moderate-to-severe activity, CAS of at least 3, NOSPECS of at least 4 and duration under 3 months. Diagnostic conclusions were grounded in clinical symptoms, serum thyroxine, TRAb, thyroid ultrasound and orbital computed tomography. Many counts were recorded for this clonotype. Its antigen is still unknown. The ends lost 0 bases at V and 4 bases at J; junction bases unmatched: 3. The CDR3 loop spans 14 amino acids. Germline V lookup: CDR1 SGHVS, CDR2 FQNEAQ. Study-level findings and limits: Using 13 signatures, a model distinguished ophthalmopathy from stable hyperthyroidism, reaching about 87% sensitivity and roughly 80% specificity.

RNA transcripts yielded amplified TCR beta CDR3 regions. Second-round multiplex PCR came after first-round RT-PCR with HTBI primers. TCRdb fed the multiplex PCR reads into MiXCR, producing one record per CDR3 protein. The sample holds about 370,000 distinct CDR3 sequences, 18% seen once. What was sequenced was peripheral blood. This rearrangement joins TRBV7-8 to TRBJ2-7, with 7 bases aligning to TRBD2. The TCR was taken from a woman between 18 and 29 years old with Graves' ophthalmopathy. CDR3 amino acids: CASSLAGRVYEQYF. The CDR3 bases are TGTGCCAGCAGCTTAGCAGGGAGGGTTTACGAGCAGTACTTC.